The sequence of this TCR beta chain was determined in a study of blood T cell repertoires in COVID-19. Clinical history as reported by participants underpinned cohort assignment. Only one count was recorded for this clone. The method was immunoSEQ multiplex PCR; TCRdb's version includes in-frame clones alone and lacks a portion of them. Of 250,000 or so clones listed, roughly nine tenths are singletons. The V gene's germline CDR1 is SGHTA and CDR2 FQGTGA. J was trimmed by 6 bases and V by 5 bases; bases with no gene match: 13. This CDR3 comprises 15 residues. Sequencing input: PBMCs or T cells enriched from blood (not recorded which). The rearrangement joins TRBV7-3 to TRBJ2-7, with 7 bases aligning to TRBD2. This TCR was sampled from a human donor in a cohort exposed to, infected with or recovered from COVID-19 (not recorded which). The donor label of this sample is uncertain. CDR3 in DNA: TGTGCCAGCAGCCGCACGGGGGGAGCAGGTTCCGAGCAGTACTTC. It is translated as CASSRTGGAGSEQYF.